Presented here are 5 T cell receptor beta chains from one specimen sequenced in a study of cytomegalovirus exposure and HLA in healthy donors. PCR was performed using 60 Vbeta and 13 Jbeta primers. The table came from immunoSEQ multiplex PCR; TCRdb's copy has only in-frame clones and leaves some out. Of about 160,000 clones listed, around 80% are singletons. Sequenced input: PBMCs. The source is a human donor in good health.

The chain combines TRBV7-9 with TRBJ1-1; perhaps TRBD1 as D (5 bases). The length of the CDR3 is 14 residues. Germline CDR1 reads SEHNR; CDR2 reads FQNEAQ (reference sequence). V was cut by 1 base and J by 3 bases, with 9 bases left in between. CDR3 amino acids: CASSLGGWDTEAFF. The CDR3, as DNA: TGTGCCAGCAGCTTAGGGGGCTGGGACACTGAAGCTTTCTTT.

In this sample, this clone turned up a few times. The chain joins TRBV6-5 to TRBJ1-6; D gene uncertain. CDR3 length: 14 residues. From germline, CDR1 is MNHEY and CDR2 SVGAGI. The germline V and J ends were trimmed by 4 bases and 6 bases, with 10 bases remaining between them. CDR3 residues: CASSSASLNSPLHF. The CDR3 bases are TGTGCCAGCAGTTCAGCGAGCCTTAATTCACCCCTCCACTTT.

This chain links TRBV4-1 with TRBJ1-4; maybe TRBD1 (5 bases). V was clipped by 1 base and J by 2 bases, with 11 bases between them. Germline V lookup: CDR1 MGHRA, CDR2 YSYEKL. This CDR3 is 16 amino acids long. The CDR3 spells CASSQVQGWTNEKLFF. Written as DNA, the CDR3 is TGCGCCAGCAGCCAAGTTCAGGGTTGGACTAATGAAAAACTGTTTTTT.

The gene calls are TRBV9 and TRBJ1-4; D not certain. This CDR3 spans 15 amino acids. Trimming took off 4 bases at V and 8 bases at J, with 18 bases between the two ends. CDR1 SGDLS and CDR2 YYNGEE come from the germline V gene. The CDR3 sequence: CASSRKADTQEKLFF. CDR3 DNA: TGTGCCAGCAGCCGGAAAGCCGACACACAAGAAAAACTGTTTTTT. The full variable domain, in which reference TRBV9 and TRBJ1-4 provide the parts outside the CDR3, is DSGVTQTPKHLITATGQRVTLRCSPRSGDLSVYWYQQSLDQGLQFLIQYYNGEERAKGNILERFSAQQFPDLHSELNLSSLELGDSALYFCASSRKADTQEKLFFGSGTQLSVL.

V is TRBV4-3 and J is TRBJ1-5; 8 bases map to TRBD1. Germline CDR1 LGHNA, CDR2 YSLEER. The trim removed 3 bases at V and 6 bases at J, leaving 10 bases unmatched. This CDR3 contains 16 residues. The CDR3 DNA reads TGCGCCAGCAGCCAGGACAGGGTATCGTTGGGTCAGCCCCAGCATTTT. This codes for CASSQDRVSLGQPQHF.